This section outlines one T cell receptor (beta chain) sequence together with its context. This sample is part of a study of CD8 T cells in Susac syndrome. Study-level information: The Susac syndrome patients that were sequenced included roughly 6 with active disease and under 10 in remission.

Random-hexamer reverse transcription was applied to about 0.45 to 1 ug RNA. MiXCR was run by TCRdb on the immunoSEQ multiplex PCR reads, yielding one entry per CDR3 protein. The table has 200,000 to 250,000 distinct CDR3 sequences, less than 95% seen once; the top ten hold 0.15% to 0.2%. After removal of 0 bases from V and 5 bases from J, the junction contained 16 bases not matched to a gene. This CDR3 comprises 18 residues. CDR1 is DFQATT and CDR2 is SNEGSKA in the germline V gene (reference sequence). The gene calls are TRBV20-1 and TRBJ2-5; 9 bases match TRBD2. Specimen: CD4+ T cells from PBMCs. The source is a human donor with Susac syndrome. CDR3 amino acids: CSARELAGGLKEEETQYF. The CDR3 DNA is TGCAGTGCTAGAGAGTTGGCGGGGGGGCTAAAGGAGGAGGAGACCCAGTACTTC.